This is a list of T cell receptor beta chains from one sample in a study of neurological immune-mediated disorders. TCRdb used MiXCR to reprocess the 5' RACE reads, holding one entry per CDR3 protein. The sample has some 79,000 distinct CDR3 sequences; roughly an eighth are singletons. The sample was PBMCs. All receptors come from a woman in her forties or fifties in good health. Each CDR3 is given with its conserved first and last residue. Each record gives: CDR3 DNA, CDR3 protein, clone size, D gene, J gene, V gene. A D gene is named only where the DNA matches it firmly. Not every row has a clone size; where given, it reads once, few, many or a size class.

TGTGCCAGCAGCACCTCCGGGACTAGCTTTTACAATGAGCAGTTCTTC CASSTSGTSFYNEQFF many TRBD2 TRBJ2-1 TRBV7-3
TGCAGTGCTAGAGGAAAAGAGGGACTAGCGGGAGTAAATGAGCAGTTCTTC CSARGKEGLAGVNEQFF many TRBD2 TRBJ2-1 TRBV20-1
TGCGCCACCAGAAGGAACCTCGATCAGCCCCAGCATTTT CATRRNLDQPQHF many - TRBJ1-5 TRBV5-1
TGCGCCAGCAGCCGCGATACCTCTGGGGCCAACGTCCTGACTTTC CASSRDTSGANVLTF many - TRBJ2-6 TRBV5-1
TGTGCCAGCAGTTACCAGGACGCCGGGTTTTCACAGCACTGGGATACGCAGTATTTT CASSYQDAGFSQHWDTQYF few - TRBJ2-3 TRBV6-2/TRBV6-3
TGTGCCAGCAGCTTAGATAAAACAGGGCCTAGGGCCCACGAGCAGTACTTC CASSLDKTGPRAHEQYF - - TRBJ2-7 TRBV11-2
TGCAGTGCTACCGGGACAGGGCGACAAGAGACCCAGTACTTC CSATGTGRQETQYF few TRBD1 TRBJ2-5 TRBV20-1
TGTGCCACCAGTGACCCCCGCCACTCCGGGGACACCGGGGAGCTGTTTTTT CATSDPRHSGDTGELFF many - TRBJ2-2 TRBV24-1
TGCGCCAGCAGCTTGGTTTCACCTCTCCCTACCAAAAACATTCAGTACTTC CASSLVSPLPTKNIQYF many - TRBJ2-4 TRBV5-1
TGCGCCAGCAGCTTATCGGTACAGCGAGCAACTAATGAAAAACTGTTTTTT CASSLSVQRATNEKLFF many - TRBJ1-4 TRBV5-1
TGTGCCAGCAGCCAAGAAGGCGGAGAATGGTACAATGAGCAGTTCTTC CASSQEGGEWYNEQFF many - TRBJ2-1 TRBV3-1
TGTGCTAGTGGTCTTGAGGCAGGCTTGAGCACTGAAGCTTTCTTT CASGLEAGLSTEAFF many - TRBJ1-1 TRBV12-5
TGCGCCAGCAGCGACCGGGACTTCTACACCGGGGAGCTGTTTTTT CASSDRDFYTGELFF - - TRBJ2-2 TRBV5-1
TGTGCCAGCAGCTCCCGCGGGACAGGGGTGTCTGAGCAGTACTTC CASSSRGTGVSEQYF many TRBD1 TRBJ2-7 TRBV7-9
TGCAGTGCCTGGACTAGCAGGTTTTCGGATACGCAGTATTTT CSAWTSRFSDTQYF - TRBD2 TRBJ2-3 TRBV20-1
TGTGCCAGCAGCTCCGTTTTTACCTCCTATAATTCACCCCTCCACTTT CASSSVFTSYNSPLHF many - TRBJ1-6 TRBV7-9
TGCAGCGTCGGGGATCCGAGGGGACGCAACTATGGCTACACCTTC CSVGDPRGRNYGYTF many - TRBJ1-2 TRBV29-1
TGCAGTGCTACGGAGGGGCCGGTATATGGCTACACCTTC CSATEGPVYGYTF many - TRBJ1-2 TRBV20-1
TGCAGCGTTGAAACTAGCGGGAGGTACAATGAGCAGTTCTTC CSVETSGRYNEQFF many TRBD2 TRBJ2-1 TRBV29-1
TGTGCCAGCAGCTCACGACCGGATCTAGATACGCAGTATTTT CASSSRPDLDTQYF few - TRBJ2-3 TRBV7-9
TGCAGCGTTGGACGACAGGGGTTATATGGCTACACCTTC CSVGRQGLYGYTF many TRBD1 TRBJ1-2 TRBV29-1
TGCAGCGGTGGACAGCGTAACTATGGCTACACCTTC CSGGQRNYGYTF many - TRBJ1-2 TRBV29-1
TGTGCCAGCAGCGCACGAGGACAGGGGACCACCGGGGAGCTGTTTTTT CASSARGQGTTGELFF many TRBD1 TRBJ2-2 TRBV7-6
TGTGCCACCAGTGATCGGCAGCTCAATCAGCCCCAGCATTTT CATSDRQLNQPQHF many - TRBJ1-5 TRBV24-1
TGCGCCAGCAGCGCCTCCGGGACGATCCCGATGGTCGGGGAGCTGTTTTTT CASSASGTIPMVGELFF - - TRBJ2-2 TRBV5-1
TGTGCCAGCAGTGAGAGAGGCCGGTCCTATTACAATGAGCAGTTCTTC CASSERGRSYYNEQFF few - TRBJ2-1 TRBV2
TGTGCCAGCAGTTTAGGGGGGACAGGGGGCGCCGAGCAGTACTTC CASSLGGTGGAEQYF - TRBD1 TRBJ2-7 TRBV12-3/TRBV12-4
TGTGCCAGCAGTTTGGTGGTCACCTTAAACACTGAAGCTTTCTTT CASSLVVTLNTEAFF many - TRBJ1-1 TRBV12-3/TRBV12-4
TGCAGTGCCCATAGCGGGAGCACAGATACGCAGTATTTT CSAHSGSTDTQYF many TRBD2 TRBJ2-3 TRBV20-1
TGTGCCATCACCCTGGACAGCCACCCCTACGAGCAGTACTTC CAITLDSHPYEQYF many - TRBJ2-7 TRBV10-3
TGTGCCACCACTAGGGGGGGGGCTGGAGATACGCAGTATTTT CATTRGGAGDTQYF - - TRBJ2-3 TRBV6-5
TGTGCCAGCAGCCGAGACCTTTATGGGGGTGACACTGAAGCTTACTTT CASSRDLYGGDTEAYF once - TRBJ1-1 TRBV7-9
TGTGCCAGCACCTATACAGGGGGCTATGGCTACACCTTC CASTYTGGYGYTF many TRBD1 TRBJ1-2 TRBV11-2
TGTGCCAGCAGCGGTGGACAGGGCTCCTACGAGCAGTACTTC CASSGGQGSYEQYF many TRBD1 TRBJ2-7 TRBV2
TGCGCCAGCAGTCCCGTTCGGGGAGATACGCAGTATTTT CASSPVRGDTQYF many - TRBJ2-3 TRBV10-1
TGTGCCAGCAGCTTAGGAGTGTCGGGCTACGATGAGCAGTTCTTC CASSLGVSGYDEQFF - - TRBJ2-1 TRBV7-9
TGCGCCAGCAGCTTACTAAGCACAGGGGAGAATGAAAAACTGTTTTTT CASSLLSTGENEKLFF many TRBD1 TRBJ1-4 TRBV5-1
TGTGCTAGTGGTTTGGTAGGGAGGACAGCCTCCTACAATGAGCAGTTCTTC CASGLVGRTASYNEQFF many - TRBJ2-1 TRBV12-5
TGTGCCAGCAACACCGGGACAGGGTATGGCAATGAGCAGTTCTTC CASNTGTGYGNEQFF many TRBD1 TRBJ2-1 TRBV12-3/TRBV12-4
TGTGCCAGCAAACTAGATGGTAACTATGGCTACACCTTC CASKLDGNYGYTF many - TRBJ1-2 TRBV6-5
TGCAGCGAAGGTTGGGGACAGGGGGATGAGCAGTTCTTC CSEGWGQGDEQFF many TRBD1 TRBJ2-1 TRBV29-1
TGTGCCAGCAGGACTAGTTTTGCAGATACGCAGTATTTT CASRTSFADTQYF many - TRBJ2-3 TRBV2
TGCGCCAGCAGCTTGGGGCTAGCGGAGGGTGTGGATACGCAGTATTTT CASSLGLAEGVDTQYF few TRBD2 TRBJ2-3 TRBV5-1
TGCGCCAGCAGCTTTTCGCCCGGGACCTCTGGAAACACCATATATTTT CASSFSPGTSGNTIYF many - TRBJ1-3 TRBV5-1
TGCAGTGCCGACCGTAGCAATGAGCAGTTCTTC CSADRSNEQFF many - TRBJ2-1 TRBV20-1
TGCGCCAGCAGCTCAACGACAGCCGGGGAAGAAAAACTGTTTTTT CASSSTTAGEEKLFF many - TRBJ1-4 TRBV5-1
TGCGCCAGCAGCTTTGGAAGGAGCTACAATGAGCAGTTCTTC CASSFGRSYNEQFF many - TRBJ2-1 TRBV5-1
TGCAGTGCTAGAGTCGGGGGCAGGACTGAAGCTTTCTTT CSARVGGRTEAFF many - TRBJ1-1 TRBV20-1
TGTGCCAGCAGCTTAGTTGGGACAGGGAGCACAGATACGCAGTATTTT CASSLVGTGSTDTQYF many TRBD1 TRBJ2-3 TRBV7-2
TGTGCCAGCAGTTCTCAGGGAGTGGGTCGGGCTTTCTTT CASSSQGVGRAFF many - TRBJ1-1 TRBV28
TGTGCCATCGGGACAGGGGGCGGCGGAAACATTCAGTACTTC CAIGTGGGGNIQYF many TRBD1 TRBJ2-4 TRBV10-3
TGTGCCAGCAGTGATGGACTAGCGGTATACAATGAGCAGTTCTTC CASSDGLAVYNEQFF few TRBD2 TRBJ2-1 TRBV6-2/TRBV6-3
TGTGCCAGCAGTTTATCGGAAGGTGGCTACACCTTC CASSLSEGGYTF many - TRBJ1-2 TRBV28
TGCAGTGCTAGAGAAGGGGCTAACTATGGCTACACCTTC CSAREGANYGYTF many - TRBJ1-2 TRBV20-1
TGTGCCAGCAGTCAATCTATAACAGGGACCGGGGAGCTGTTTTTT CASSQSITGTGELFF few - TRBJ2-2 TRBV6-5